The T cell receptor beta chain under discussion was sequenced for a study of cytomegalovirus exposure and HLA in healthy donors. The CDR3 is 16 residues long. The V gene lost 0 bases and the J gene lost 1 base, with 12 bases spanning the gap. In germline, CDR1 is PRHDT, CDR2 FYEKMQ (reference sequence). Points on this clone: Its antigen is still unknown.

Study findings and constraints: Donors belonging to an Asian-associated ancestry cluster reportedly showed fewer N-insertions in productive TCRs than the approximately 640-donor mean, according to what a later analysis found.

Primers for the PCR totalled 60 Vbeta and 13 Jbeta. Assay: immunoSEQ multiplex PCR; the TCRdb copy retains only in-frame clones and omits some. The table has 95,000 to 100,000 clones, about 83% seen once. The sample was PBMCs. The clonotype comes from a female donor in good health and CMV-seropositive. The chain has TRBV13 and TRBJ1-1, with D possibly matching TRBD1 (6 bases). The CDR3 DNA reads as TGTGCCAGCAGCTTAGGGGGGGAGGGGGGGAACACTGAAGCTTTCTTT. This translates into CASSLGGEGGNTEAFF. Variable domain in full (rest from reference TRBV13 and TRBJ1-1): AAGVIQSPRHLIKEKRETATLKCYPIPRHDTVYWYQQGPGQDPQFLISFYEKMQSDKGSIPDRFSAQQFSDYHSELNMSSLELGDSALYFCASSLGGEGGNTEAFFGQGTRLTVV.